The sequence of this T cell receptor beta chain was determined in a study of cytomegalovirus exposure and HLA in healthy donors. This CDR3 spans 12 amino acids. CDR1 and CDR2 from the germline V gene are MNHEY and SMNVEV (reference sequence). V was clipped by 11 bases and J by 4 bases; unmatched bases: 4. Primers for the PCR totalled 60 Vbeta and 13 Jbeta. Method: immunoSEQ multiplex PCR; TCRdb's copy keeps in-frame clones and lacks some. This table holds 140,000 or so clones, around 80% found once. The sequence was collected from a female donor in good health and CMV-seronegative. The specimen sequenced was PBMCs. The V gene is TRBV27, the J gene TRBJ2-7; 11 nucleotides line up with TRBD1. The CDR3 DNA reads as TGTGCCTCCGGGACAGGGGGTTACGAGCAGTACTTC. Protein: CASGTGGYEQYF.